This T cell receptor beta chain stems from a study of human T cells and chemical hapten exposure. Study at large: 2% DPC applied to an approximately 2 cm by approximately 2 cm arm area sensitized donors. Diphenylcyclopropenone was administered weekly to the scalp of patients throughout the approximately 24-week study.

Time point meaning: patch test 1, 2 weeks after DPC sensitization. The treatment is: therapeutic diphenylcyclopropenone sensitization with weekly scalp DPC. The V gene end was trimmed by 6 bases and the J gene end by 7 bases; junction bases not matched to a gene: 6. Looked up from germline, CDR1 is SQVTM and CDR2 is ANQGSEA. The CDR3 consists of 12 residues. In TCRdb, the RACE reads were re-called with MiXCR into one record per CDR3 protein. The sample records a few hundred thousand distinct CDR3 sequences, around 5% being singletons. Study outcomes and limitations: Healthy people's immune response may differ from that of the donors, who had alopecia. TCRs exceeding a frequency of 1 in 1000 stayed unchanged under DPC sensitization.

This clonotype was recorded at least ten times. Antigen specificity is unknown. V is TRBV29-1 and J is TRBJ2-1; 7 nucleotides line up with TRBD1. Here the sequenced sample was whole blood, taken in connection with sensitization to the hapten diphenylcyclopropenone (DPC). The clonotype originates from a woman aged 50 to 60 with alopecia areata. Some clones in this sample may be carry-over from other donors' samples. For the CDR3, the DNA is TGCAGCGTCTACCCAGGGGGTAATGAGCAGTTCTTC. This gives the protein CSVYPGGNEQFF.